The rows below give T cell receptor beta chains drawn from one sample of a study of T-cell memory formation after mild COVID-19. TCRdb reanalysed the 5' RACE reads using MiXCR and keeps one entry per CDR3 protein. Of approximately 410,000 distinct CDR3 sequences listed, around a quarter are singletons. Sequencing input: PBMCs or a T cell subset sorted from them (not recorded which). Every receptor here comes from an adult woman who had mild COVID-19 (a few samples of this study predate the infection). Cell type and time point are not known. Each CDR3 is given with its conserved first and last residue. The D gene is left open where the match is weak.

TRBJ1-2,13,TRBV5-5,NA,CASSLVSGSGYTF
TRBJ2-1,16,TRBV5-1,TRBD1,CASSVDRVKTYNEQFF
TRBJ2-5,11,TRBV12-3/TRBV12-4,TRBD2,CATGGSGTQYF
TRBJ2-1,16,TRBV7-6,NA,CASSTLTGTSFSEQFF
TRBJ2-7,11,TRBV20-1,NA,CSASRIGEQYF
TRBJ1-1,15,TRBV12-5,NA,CASGLVSAGLTEAFF
TRBJ2-5,13,TRBV29-1,TRBD2,CSVDGTIQETQYF
TRBJ2-7,12,TRBV20-1,NA,CSARDAWLEQYF
TRBJ2-3,14,TRBV30,TRBD2,CAWGLAATTDTQYF
TRBJ2-2,15,TRBV12-3/TRBV12-4,TRBD2,CASSSSGTYTGELFF
TRBJ2-5,12,TRBV29-1,NA,CSSWTGSQTQYF
TRBJ2-3,15,TRBV7-2,NA,CASSADTTGHGTQYF
TRBJ1-5,16,TRBV6-6,NA,CASSHDSFGEGQPQHF
TRBJ2-3,16,TRBV4-1,TRBD2,CASSQRGASGADTQYF
TRBJ2-7,14,TRBV20-1,TRBD1,CSARPRDREYEQYF
TRBJ2-3,15,TRBV7-3,NA,CASSLGRYSTDTQYF